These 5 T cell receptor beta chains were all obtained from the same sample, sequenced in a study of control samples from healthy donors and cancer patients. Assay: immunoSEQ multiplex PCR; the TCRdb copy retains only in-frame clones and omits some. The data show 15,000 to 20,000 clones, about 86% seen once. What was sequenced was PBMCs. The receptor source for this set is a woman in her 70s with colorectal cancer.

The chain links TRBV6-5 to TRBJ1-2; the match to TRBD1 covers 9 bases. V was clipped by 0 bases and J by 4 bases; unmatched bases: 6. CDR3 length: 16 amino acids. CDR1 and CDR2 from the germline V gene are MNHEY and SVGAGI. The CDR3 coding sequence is TGTGCCAGCAGTTACTCGATTTCGGGACAGGGCTATGGCTACACCTTC. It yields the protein CASSYSISGQGYGYTF.

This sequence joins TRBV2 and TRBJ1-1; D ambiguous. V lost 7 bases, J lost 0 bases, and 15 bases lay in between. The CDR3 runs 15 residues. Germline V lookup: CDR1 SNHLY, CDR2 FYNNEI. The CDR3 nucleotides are TGTGCCAGCACTCTTTGGTCCGAGATGAACACTGAAGCTTTCTTT. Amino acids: CASTLWSEMNTEAFF.

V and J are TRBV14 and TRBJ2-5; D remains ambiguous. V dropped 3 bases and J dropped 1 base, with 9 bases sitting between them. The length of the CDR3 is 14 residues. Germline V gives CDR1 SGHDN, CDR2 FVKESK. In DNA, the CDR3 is TGTGCCAGCAGCCAGAGACGCGCCCAAGAGACCCAGTACTTC. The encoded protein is CASSQRRAQETQYF. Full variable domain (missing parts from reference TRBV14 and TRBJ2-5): EAGVTQFPSHSVIEKGQTVTLRCDPISGHDNLYWYRRVMGKEIKFLLHFVKESKQDESGMPNNRFLAERTGGTYSTLKVQPAELEDSGVYFCASSQRRAQETQYFGPGTRLLVL.

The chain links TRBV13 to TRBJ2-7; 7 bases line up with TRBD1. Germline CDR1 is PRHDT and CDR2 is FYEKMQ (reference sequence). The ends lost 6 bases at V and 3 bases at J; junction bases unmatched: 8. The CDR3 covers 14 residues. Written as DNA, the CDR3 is TGTGCCAGCAGTTCCGGGACAGAGCTCTACGAGCAGTACTTC. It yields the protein CASSSGTELYEQYF. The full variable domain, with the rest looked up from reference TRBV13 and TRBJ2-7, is AAGVIQSPRHLIKEKRETATLKCYPIPRHDTVYWYQQGPGQDPQFLISFYEKMQSDKGSIPDRFSAQQFSDYHSELNMSSLELGDSALYFCASSSGTELYEQYFGPGTRLTVT.

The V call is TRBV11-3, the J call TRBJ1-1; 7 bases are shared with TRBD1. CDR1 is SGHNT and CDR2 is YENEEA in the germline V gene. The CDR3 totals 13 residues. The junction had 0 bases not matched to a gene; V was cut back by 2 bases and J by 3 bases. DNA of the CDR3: TGTGCCAGCAGCTTACAGGGGGACACTGAAGCTTTCTTT. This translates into CASSLQGDTEAFF.